This T cell receptor beta chain was recorded in a study of immune characteristics of hereditary and idiopathic chronic pancreatitis. At the level of the whole study: Local pancreatic immune cells and TCRbeta repertoires were profiled in hereditary and idiopathic chronic pancreatitis and were compared with control organ donor pancreases. The gDNA-based approach was chosen because it involved minimal in vitro experimental manipulation of pancreas-infiltrating T cells. TCRbeta sequencing was performed on four or five control pancreases, roughly seven hereditary chronic pancreatitis pancreases and about six idiopathic chronic pancreatitis pancreases.

In this sample, this clone turned up once. Its cognate antigen has yet to be identified. Per-nucleotide qualities are absent, and no much larger clonotype sits a single base away. Patients undergoing total pancreatectomy with islet autotransplantation (TPIAT) were the source of the chronic pancreatitis pancreas tissue. None of the chronic pancreatitis patients included in the study had a known history of diabetes. Genomic DNA was extracted directly from bulk pancreas tissue, without T cell sorting, for TCRbeta sequencing. Pancreas tissues were collected consecutively from patients and organ donors at two US centers. The germline V and J ends show losses of 4 bases and 1 base respectively, and no gene match explains 2 bases of the junction. The CDR3 contains 15 residues, cysteine and phenylalanine counted. The only DNA kept is the CDR3, 45 bases in frame from the first base. In the germline V gene (reference sequence), CDR1 corresponds to SGHNT and CDR2 to YYREEE.

Receptor libraries were prepared by the immunoSEQ multiplex PCR assay. From pancreatic genomic DNA, the TCRbeta CDR3 region and adjacent sequences were amplified and sequenced. In the paper's pipeline: Repertoire diversity was measured as a mean normalized Shannon-Wiener index, alongside productive clonality and productive rearrangement counts. Control and chronic pancreatitis repertoire metrics were compared with the nonparametric Mann-Whitney U test. A shared clonotype was defined as a CDR3beta sequence with the same amino acid composition and length across subjects. TCRdb holds this immuneACCESS table with in-frame rearrangements only. Some clones are missing; in checked studies, unresolved V genes explain under half, and the rest has no known cause. V and J calls and clone size are copied from that table; D and trimming were computed from the DNA. This sample is represented by over 14,000 clones; less than 85% of them were singletons. The ten largest clones take up approximately 15% of the sample.

Points the paper makes about the study in general: Both chronic pancreatitis groups showed significantly increased TCRbeta repertoire diversity and reduced clonality versus controls. Chronic pancreatitis caused by alcohol use was excluded from the study. Because patient tissue could be obtained only at the time of TPIAT, immune findings may have been influenced by differences in disease duration. Vbeta-Jbeta gene family usage, including TRBV10, TRBV19, TRBV23 and TRBV5, differed between hereditary and idiopathic chronic pancreatitis. Numbers of productive TCR rearrangements correlated positively with disease severity scores among 10 to 15 chronic pancreatitis patients.

The sequence was collected from a human donor with chronic pancreatitis. Sequences were obtained from pancreas tissue with hereditary chronic pancreatitis. The V gene is TRBV5-4 and the J gene is TRBJ2-7; the junction holds 13 bases that match TRBD2. The bases read TGTGCCAGCAGCGGACTAGCGGGAGCTTCCTACGAGCAGTACTTC. It codes for CASSGLAGASYEQYF.